The 32 T cell receptor beta chains below come from one sample, sequenced in a study of breast tumors, draining lymph nodes, adjacent tissues (dated by TCRdb to the mid-2010s). Receptor amplification or capture employed multiplex PCR. Sequencing was performed on an Illumina HiSeq 2000. TCRdb handled the public reads itself, with Q25 trimming in fastp and clone calling in MiXCR, and kept productive beta chains. Every entry covers one CDR3 protein and lists the most common genes and DNA from its rows. The sample records some 120,000 distinct CDR3 sequences, about 20% of which are singletons. The ten largest clones represent under 4.5% of the sample. The axillary draining lymph nodes of breast cancer patients were the source of the lymph node samples. Sequencing was performed on axillary lymph node tissue. The receptors originated from a female donor with breast cancer. Some clones in this sample may be carry-over from other donors' samples.

In this sample, this clonotype turned up many times. The CDR3 region has the DNA TGCGCCAGCAGCTTGGTATTGGGGGATACGCAGTATTTT. It is translated as CASSLVLGDTQYF. The J gene is TRBJ2-3, the V gene TRBV5-1, with D uncertain. The CDR3 has 13 residues. The V end lost 0 bases, the J end lost 6 bases, and 8 bases lay between the germline ends. Germline lookup yields CDR1 SGHRS and CDR2 YFSETQ.

In this sample, this clonotype turned up many times. The CDR3 sequence: CASTRDANYEQYF. As DNA, the CDR3 is TGTGCCAGCACCCGGGACGCTAACTACGAGCAGTACTTC. The rearrangement uses TRBV6-6 and TRBJ2-7, with D perhaps given as TRBD1 or TRBD2 (5 bases each). V gave up 7 bases and J gave up 3 bases, with 13 bases separating them. This CDR3 has 13 residues. Germline CDR1 reads MNHNY; CDR2 reads SVGAGI (reference sequence).

This clonotype was detected many times. The chain uses TRBV3-1 and TRBJ2-2, with a possible D match to TRBD2 (5 bases). The CDR3 consists of 13 residues. V shed 5 bases and J shed 5 bases, with 9 bases lying between them. The germline gives CDR1 LGHDT, CDR2 YNNKEL (reference sequence). The CDR3 loop is CASSKRETGELFF. CDR3 in DNA: TGTGCCAGCAGCAAGAGGGAGACCGGGGAGCTGTTTTTT.

This clonotype was detected many times. The rearrangement joins TRBV7-2 to TRBJ2-3, with 8 bases matching TRBD1. CDR1 SGHTA and CDR2 FQGNSA come from the germline V gene. The CDR3 is made up of 16 amino acids. V was clipped by 6 bases and J by 2 bases; unmatched bases: 10. As DNA, the CDR3 is TGTGCCAGCAGTTTTCTCCGGGACAGGTACACAGATACGCAGTATTTT. Translated: CASSFLRDRYTDTQYF.

This clonotype was counted at least ten times. J is TRBJ2-1 and V is TRBV7-3; 11 bases agree with TRBD2. CDR1 and CDR2 (germline): SGHTA, FQGTGA. Trimming removed 6 bases from V and 0 bases from J; junction bases left unmatched: 13. This CDR3 comprises 19 residues. The CDR3 protein is CASRDPRLAGQSSYNEQFF. CDR3 sequence (DNA): TGTGCCAGCAGAGACCCCAGACTAGCGGGGCAGAGCTCCTACAATGAGCAGTTCTTC.

This clonotype was seen repeatedly, ten times or more. The V and J genes are TRBV20-1 and TRBJ2-2; 7 bases align to TRBD1. The ends lost 4 bases at V and 4 bases at J; junction bases unmatched: 6. CDR1 is DFQATT, CDR2 SNEGSKA, per germline (reference sequence). The CDR3 loop spans 14 amino acids. Written as DNA, the CDR3 is TGCAGTGCTAAAGGGGGCGGTAGCACCGGGGAGCTGTTTTTT. It yields the protein CSAKGGGSTGELFF.

For this clonotype: This CDR3 fails to terminate in the conserved phenylalanine or tryptophan, so it likely reflects a read error. J is TRBJ2-1 and V is TRBV27, with 10 nucleotides matching TRBD2. This CDR3 has 17 amino acids. Germline values: CDR1 MNHEY, CDR2 SMNVEV (reference sequence). The CDR3: CASSLSSSGSIYNEQFL. The CDR3 DNA reads TGTGCCAGCAGTCTATCATCTAGCGGGAGTATCTACAATGAGCAGTTCCTC.

This clonotype was counted ten times or more. The V and J genes are TRBV12-3 or TRBV12-4 and TRBJ2-2; 7 nucleotides agree with TRBD1. V gave up 6 bases and J gave up 1 base; unmatched junction bases: 5. The CDR3 is made up of 15 amino acids. DNA for the CDR3: TGTGCCAGCAGCTGGACAGGAGAGAACACCGGGGAGCTGTTTTTT. Encoded protein: CASSWTGENTGELFF.

With regard to this clonotype: This sequence may be a read error, since a much larger clone differs from it by one base. This chain links TRBV10-1 with TRBJ2-1; 9 nucleotides align to TRBD2. The CDR3 length is 13 residues. CDR1 is WNHNN, CDR2 SYGVQD, per germline (reference sequence). The CDR3 reads CANSERGVYEQFF. In DNA form, the CDR3 reads TGCGCCAACAGTGAGCGGGGGGTCTATGAGCAGTTCTTC.

This clonotype was counted only a few times. The CDR3 coding sequence is TGTGCCAGCAGTTTTAGGCCTGGGACAGGGTCTGTGACCCAGTACTTC. Amino acids: CASSFRPGTGSVTQYF. V gene TRBV27 combines with J gene TRBJ2-5, with TRBD1 matching over 9 bases. Germline loops: CDR1 MNHEY, CDR2 SMNVEV (reference sequence). J lost 7 bases, V lost 3 bases, and 12 bases had no gene match. This CDR3 contains 16 residues.

Many counts were recorded for this clonotype. The chain has TRBV11-2 and TRBJ1-5; the D is unclear. Germline CDR1 and CDR2: SGHAT and FQNNGV. Trimming stripped 5 bases from V and 4 bases from J, with 9 bases between. The CDR3 is 13 amino acids. CDR3 sequence: CASSRTQNQPQHF. In DNA form, the CDR3 reads TGTGCCAGCAGCCGGACCCAAAATCAGCCCCAGCATTTT.

This clonotype has at least ten counts. The V call is TRBV13, the J call TRBJ2-3; 8 bases map to TRBD1. The CDR3 sequence is 20 residues long. Germline V CDR1 and CDR2: PRHDT, FYEKMQ (reference sequence). J was trimmed by 1 base and V by 6 bases; bases with no gene match: 21. This chain's CDR3 is CASRGAETGDFAPRTDTQYF. The CDR3 coding sequence is TGTGCCAGCAGGGGGGCGGAGACAGGGGATTTTGCACCCCGCACAGATACGCAGTATTTT. The full variable domain, in which reference TRBV13 and TRBJ2-3 provide the parts outside the CDR3, is AAGVIQSPRHLIKEKRETATLKCYPIPRHDTVYWYQQGPGQDPQFLISFYEKMQSDKGSIPDRFSAQQFSDYHSELNMSSLELGDSALYFCASRGAETGDFAPRTDTQYFGPGTRLTVL.

Turning to this clonotype: This may be a read error: a much more frequent sequence differs by one nucleotide. The chain carries TRBV4-1 and TRBJ1-3; possibly TRBD1 for D (6 bases). Trimming shortened V by 6 bases and J by 2 bases, and 14 bases separated the two germline ends. This CDR3 has 15 residues. Germline V gives CDR1 MGHRA, CDR2 YSYEKL. The CDR3 is CASRPLTGTGNTIYF. CDR3 bases: TGCGCCAGCAGGCCTTTAACAGGGACTGGAAACACCATATATTTT.

The chain employs TRBV7-9 and TRBJ1-1; D uncertain. The V gene lost 2 bases and the J gene lost 5 bases, with 12 bases spanning the gap. The CDR3 is 14 residues long. Germline CDR1 SEHNR, CDR2 FQNEAQ (reference sequence). CDR3 protein: CASSLLSSGTEAFF. The CDR3 bases are TGTGCCAGCAGCTTACTTAGTTCGGGGACTGAAGCTTTCTTT.

This clonotype occurred many times. V usage is TRBV5-1 and J usage is TRBJ2-7; D is tentatively TRBD1 or TRBD2 (6 bases each). Germline V lookup: CDR1 SGHRS, CDR2 YFSETQ. There are 15 residues in the CDR3. V shed 0 bases and J shed 6 bases, with 16 bases lying between them. DNA of the CDR3: TGCGCCAGCAGCTTGGGGGGGGCTTCGAGCGTCGAGCAGTACTTC. Translating it yields CASSLGGASSVEQYF. Drawing the rest from reference TRBV5-1 and TRBJ2-7, the complete variable domain is KAGVTQTPRYLIKTRGQQVTLSCSPISGHRSVSWYQQTPGQGLQFLFEYFSETQRNKGNFPGRFSGRQFSNSRSEMNVSTLELGDSALYLCASSLGGASSVEQYFGPGTRLTVT.

This clonotype was found a few times. Since a much larger clone is just one base distant, this may be a read error. The chain has TRBV20-1 and TRBJ2-1; D is perhaps TRBD2 (6 bases). The germline V gene encodes CDR1 DFQATT and CDR2 SNEGSKA (reference sequence). CDR3 length: 13 residues. DNA for the CDR3: TGCGGTGCTAGCGACCGATCGCCCAATGAGCAGTTCTTC. This encodes CGASDRSPNEQFF.

This chain links TRBV6-1 with TRBJ2-4, with TRBD1 identical over 7 bases. Germline values: CDR1 MNHNS, CDR2 SASEGT. Unmatched junction bases numbered 6, after V lost 6 bases and J lost 1 base. CDR3 length equals 15 residues. The CDR3 reads CASRGWDSAKNIQYF. The CDR3, as DNA: TGTGCCAGCAGGGGATGGGACAGTGCCAAAAACATTCAGTACTTC.

In its sample, this clonotype was seen many times. CDR3 protein: CASRIDGTNNYEQYF. For the CDR3, the DNA is TGTGCCAGCAGAATCGACGGGACTAATAATTACGAGCAGTACTTC. V and J are TRBV2 and TRBJ2-7, with 7 bases lining up with TRBD2. Germline values: CDR1 SNHLY, CDR2 FYNNEI. This CDR3 spans 15 amino acids. V lost 6 bases and J lost 4; bases outside the gene matches: 12. The full variable domain, completed using reference TRBV2 and TRBJ2-7, is EPEVTQTPSHQVTQMGQEVILRCVPISNHLYFYWYRQILGQKVEFLVSFYNNEISEKSEIFDDQFSVERPDGSNFTLKIRSTKLEDSAMYFCASRIDGTNNYEQYFGPGTRLTVT.

This clonotype has a count of ten or more. The rearrangement links TRBV11-2 to TRBJ2-5, with D possibly TRBD2 on 6 matching bases. Per germline, CDR1 SGHAT and CDR2 FQNNGV. The V and J ends lost 5 bases and 5 bases respectively, with 21 bases between them. CDR3 length equals 16 residues. This CDR3 reads CASSPWGRWGDETQYF. CDR3 in DNA: TGTGCCAGCAGCCCCTGGGGGAGGTGGGGGGATGAGACCCAGTACTTC.

This clonotype has a count of ten or more. V usage is TRBV7-9 and J usage is TRBJ1-4, with 7 bases that match TRBD1. Germline CDR1 and CDR2: SEHNR and FQNEAQ (reference sequence). The CDR3 sequence is 15 residues long. The V gene end was trimmed by 4 bases and the J gene end by 4 bases; junction bases not matched to a gene: 6. Written as DNA, the CDR3 is TGTGCCAGCAGCTCCTCGGACAGGAATAATGAAAAACTGTTTTTT. Protein: CASSSSDRNNEKLFF.

Many counts were recorded for this clonotype. The genes are TRBV11-2 and TRBJ1-2; TRBD1 is a possible D gene (6 bases). V lost 2 bases and J 7 bases, leaving 11 bases between the germline ends. This CDR3 has 13 amino acids. Per germline, CDR1 SGHAT and CDR2 FQNNGV. The CDR3 bases are TGTGCCAGCAGCTTAACAGGGATCGGTGGCTACACCTTC. Protein sequence: CASSLTGIGGYTF.

This clonotype was seen repeatedly, ten times or more. The gene calls are TRBV6-2 or TRBV6-3 and TRBJ2-7; the D gene is possibly TRBD1 (5 bases). CDR1 is MNHEY and CDR2 is SVGEGT in the germline V gene. The CDR3 length is 15 residues. Trimming took 5 bases from V and 0 from J, leaving 14 bases between them. The CDR3 DNA sequence: TGTGCCAGCAGTACCAGTCAGGGATTCTCCTACGAGCAGTACTTC. Residues: CASSTSQGFSYEQYF.

In the case of this clonotype: One junction end does not reproduce the germline sequence, and a read error may be involved. V gene TRBV18 combines with J gene TRBJ2-5, with TRBD2 matching 7 bases. From germline, CDR1 is KGHSH and CDR2 LQKENI. The CDR3 runs 15 residues. The CDR3 spells CVSSPPSGAEETQYF. In DNA form, the CDR3 reads TGTGTCAGCTCACCACCAAGCGGGGCGGAAGAGACCCAGTACTTC.

This clonotype was found many times. The genes are TRBV20-1 and TRBJ2-5; D not resolved. In germline, CDR1 is DFQATT, CDR2 SNEGSKA (reference sequence). This CDR3 comprises 12 residues. The V end lost 3 bases, the J end lost 2 bases, and 7 bases lay between the germline ends. CDR3 sequence: CSASWGQETQYF. CDR3 bases: TGCAGTGCTAGCTGGGGACAAGAGACCCAGTACTTC.

This clonotype was picked up many times. The chain has TRBV2 and TRBJ1-6; the D is unclear. The CDR3 runs 15 residues. Trimming pared 3 bases from V and 2 bases from J, leaving 8 bases between. In germline, CDR1 is SNHLY, CDR2 FYNNEI. In nucleotides, the CDR3 is TGTGCCAGCAGTGACCTGGGAGCCTATAATTCACCCCTCCACTTT. This gives the protein CASSDLGAYNSPLHF. The entire variable domain, with the rest obtained from reference TRBV2 and TRBJ1-6, is as follows: EPEVTQTPSHQVTQMGQEVILRCVPISNHLYFYWYRQILGQKVEFLVSFYNNEISEKSEIFDDQFSVERPDGSNFTLKIRSTKLEDSAMYFCASSDLGAYNSPLHFGNGTRLTVT.

Of note for this clonotype: This clone may be a read error of a much larger clone one base away. The V gene is TRBV4-1, the J gene TRBJ1-2; 8 nucleotides agree with TRBD1. This CDR3 has 16 residues. Germline CDR1 reads MGHRA; CDR2 reads YSYEKL. CDR3 loop: CASGQETGGTYYGYTF. CDR3 DNA sequence: TGCGCCAGCGGCCAAGAAACAGGGGGGACGTACTATGGCTACACCTTC.

This clonotype has just a few counts. A much larger clone sits a single nucleotide away, making a read error possible. The final CDR3 position lacks the conserved phenylalanine or tryptophan, pointing to a likely read error. V is TRBV10-2 and J is TRBJ2-5, with D possibly TRBD2 on 5 matching bases. The V gene's germline CDR1 is WSHSY and CDR2 SAAADI. The CDR3 covers 12 residues. V was clipped by 4 bases and J by 6 bases, with 9 bases between them. In DNA form, the CDR3 reads TGCGCCAGCAGTGTCCAGCGGCAGACCCAGTACCTC. As protein: CASSVQRQTQYL.

At least ten counts were recorded for this clonotype. V usage is TRBV2 and J usage is TRBJ2-3; D unclear. V lost 4 bases and J lost 2, with 10 bases in between. CDR1 and CDR2 from the germline V gene are SNHLY and FYNNEI. The length of the CDR3 is 14 residues. CDR3 loop: CASSGRTHTDTQYF. The CDR3 bases are TGTGCCAGCAGTGGCCGAACCCACACAGATACGCAGTATTTT.

The table lists this clonotype with many counts. The chain has TRBV20-1 and TRBJ2-7, with D perhaps matching TRBD1 (8 bases). Trimming took 6 bases from V and 2 from J, leaving 17 bases between them. This CDR3 spans 14 amino acids. CDR1 is DFQATT, CDR2 SNEGSKA, per germline (reference sequence). The CDR3 DNA is TGCAGTGCACATCGGGGGGACAGGACCTACGAGCAGTACTTC. Translated, it gives CSAHRGDRTYEQYF.

V is TRBV24-1 and J is TRBJ2-1, with D perhaps being TRBD1 or TRBD2 (6 bases each). CDR1 is KGHDR and CDR2 is SFDVKD in the germline V gene. The CDR3 sequence is 14 residues long. Trimming left V 1 base short and J 5 bases short, with 8 bases between. The CDR3 nucleotides are TGTGCCACCAGTGATTTTAGGGGGGACAATGAGCAGTTCTTC. Its protein product is CATSDFRGDNEQFF.

Of note for this clonotype: Possible read error: a much larger clone is one base away. The chain carries TRBV5-1 and TRBJ2-5; 7 bases are a match to TRBD1. The CDR3 length is 14 residues. Germline V gives CDR1 SGHRS, CDR2 YFSETQ. CDR3 DNA sequence: TGCGCCAGCAGCTGGGGACAGTTACAAGAGGCCCAGTACTTC. Protein product: CASSWGQLQEAQYF.

This clonotype was recorded at least ten times. CDR3 sequence: CASSHGTGELFF. For the CDR3, the DNA is TGTGCCAGCAGCCATGGGACCGGGGAGCTGTTTTTT. This chain links TRBV3-1 with TRBJ2-2; D gene unclear. With 3 bases removed from V and 5 bases from J, the gap between germline ends came to 4 bases. This CDR3 has 12 amino acids. Per germline, CDR1 LGHDT and CDR2 YNNKEL (reference sequence).